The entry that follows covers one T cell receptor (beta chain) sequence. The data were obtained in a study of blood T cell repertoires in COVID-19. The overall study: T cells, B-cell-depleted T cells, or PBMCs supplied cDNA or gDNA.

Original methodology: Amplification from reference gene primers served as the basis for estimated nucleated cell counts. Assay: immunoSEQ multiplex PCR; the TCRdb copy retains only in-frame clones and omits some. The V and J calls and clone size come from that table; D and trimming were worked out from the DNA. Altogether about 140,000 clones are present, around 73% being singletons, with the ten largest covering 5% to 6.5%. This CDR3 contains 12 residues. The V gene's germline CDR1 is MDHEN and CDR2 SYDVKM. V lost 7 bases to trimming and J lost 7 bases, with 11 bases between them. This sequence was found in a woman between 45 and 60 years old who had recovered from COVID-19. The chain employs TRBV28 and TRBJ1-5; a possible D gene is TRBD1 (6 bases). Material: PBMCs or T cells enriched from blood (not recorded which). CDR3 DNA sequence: TGTGCCAGCACCCAGGGGAGACAGCCCCAGCATTTT. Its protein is CASTQGRQPQHF.